This TCR beta chain was captured by sequencing in a study of CD8+CD57+ T cells in acquired aplastic anemia. Findings and limits, study-wide: Patients and controls had in common twenty-nine CD8+ CDR3 sequences. Significance was not reached for CD8+ Simpson's diversity between patients and controls.

Genomic DNA constituted the template upon which TCR beta VDJ and CDR3 profiling was performed. TCRdb reanalysed the reads using MiXCR and keeps one entry per CDR3 protein. The data contain 210,000 or so distinct CDR3 sequences, about half of them singletons. Ten or more counts support this clonotype. The target antigen is unknown. Germline CDR1 and CDR2: ENHRY and SYGVKD. Trimming left V 4 bases short and J 7 bases short, with 13 bases between. CDR3 length: 13 amino acids. Selection for sequencing was limited to patients who had shown CD8+CD57+ cell expansion by flow cytometry. All patients had severe acquired aplastic anemia.

V and J are TRBV10-3 and TRBJ1-2; possible D gene TRBD1, 5 bases. This TCR was sampled from a human donor with aplastic anemia. Sequenced sample: sorted CD4+, CD8+, or CD8+CD57+ T cells (not recorded which) from PBMCs. CDR3 loop: CAISGRGLSGYTF. The CDR3, as DNA: TGTGCCATCAGTGGTCGGGGGTTATCTGGCTACACCTTC.